A selection of T cell receptor beta chains follows, all from one sample in a study of early T cells in non-severe SARS-CoV-2 infection. TCRdb used MiXCR to reprocess the 5' RACE reads, holding one entry per CDR3 protein. The sample holds tens of thousands of distinct CDR3 sequences, roughly 5% seen once. Sample: whole blood. The receptors were sampled from an adult who was a healthcare worker with PCR-confirmed SARS-CoV-2 infection or an uninfected control (not recorded which). The CDR3 runs from the conserved cysteine through the conserved F or W. Fields, in order: V gene, J gene, clone size, D gene, CDR3 DNA, CDR3 protein. A D gene is named only where the DNA matches it firmly. Rows give clone size only sometimes, using once, few, many, or a class for an expanded clone.

>TRBV27|TRBJ2-7|few|TRBD1
TGTGCCAGCAGCCGAGACAGGGCTGGTACCTACGAGCAGTACTTC
CASSRDRAGTYEQYF
>TRBV7-2|TRBJ2-7|many|TRBD2
TGTGCCAGCAGCCGGACTAGCGGGAGGGCCGAGCAGTACTTC
CASSRTSGRAEQYF
>TRBV4-1|TRBJ2-7|many|NA
TGCGCCAGCAGCCAAGTCTCATCGTACGAGCAGTACTTC
CASSQVSSYEQYF
>TRBV2|TRBJ2-3|few|NA
TGTGCCAGCAGTGATCTTCAGAGTAGCACAGATACGCAGTATTTT
CASSDLQSSTDTQYF
>TRBV7-3|TRBJ2-3|many|NA
TGTGCCAGCAGCCCGCAGGTCAGCACAGATACGCAGTATTTT
CASSPQVSTDTQYF
>TRBV14|TRBJ2-1|many|TRBD2
TGTGCCAGCAGCCAAGGGGCCCCTGTGCTAGCGGTTTTTTTC
CASSQGAPVLAVFF
>TRBV20-1|TRBJ2-4|few|TRBD1
TGCAGTGCTCGGACGACAGGGTCAGGGAACATTCAGTACTTC
CSARTTGSGNIQYF
>TRBV6-6|TRBJ2-5|many|NA
TGTGCCAGCAGTTATAATGAAGAGACCCAGTACTTC
CASSYNEETQYF
>TRBV30|TRBJ2-1|many|NA
TGTGCCTGGAGTGTACTCGAGGAGAATGAGCAGTTCTTC
CAWSVLEENEQFF
>TRBV5-1|TRBJ2-1|many|TRBD1
TGCGCCAGCAAGCCGGGACAGGGGAACTACAATGAGCAGTTCTTC
CASKPGQGNYNEQFF
>TRBV7-9|TRBJ2-3|NA|NA
TGTGCCAGCAGCTGGAACAGACGAGGCTCCACAGATACGCAGTATTTT
CASSWNRRGSTDTQYF
>TRBV7-2|TRBJ2-1|few|NA
TGTGCCAGCAGCTTAGCTTACGAGCAGTTCTTC
CASSLAYEQFF
>TRBV6-1|TRBJ2-7|few|NA
TGTGCCAGCAGTATTCAGTGGGAAGAGCAGTACTTC
CASSIQWEEQYF
>TRBV10-1|TRBJ1-1|many|NA
TGCGCCAGCAGTTTAACAGGGATAAGGGCTGAAGCTTTCTTT
CASSLTGIRAEAFF
>TRBV20-1|TRBJ2-3|many|TRBD2
TGCAGTCTCAGGGAGGGTCAAGTCCCAGATACGCAGTATTTT
CSLREGQVPDTQYF
>TRBV19|TRBJ1-5|many|NA
TGTGCCAGTAGTATCGGAAATCAGCCCCAGCATTTT
CASSIGNQPQHF
>TRBV20-1|TRBJ2-1|many|TRBD2
TGCAGTGCTAGATTGCGGGAGTTTTACAATGAGCAGTTCTTC
CSARLREFYNEQFF
>TRBV6-1|TRBJ2-3|NA|NA
TGTGTCAGCAGTGAAGTCACCCTCACAGATACGCAGTATTTT
CVSSEVTLTDTQYF
>TRBV19|TRBJ1-5|few|NA
TGTGCCAGTAGTAAGACCGACAGAGTGTACAGCAATCAGCCCCAGCATTTT
CASSKTDRVYSNQPQHF
>TRBV29-1|TRBJ1-1|few|NA
TGCAGCGTCCGCGGCGGTGGGGACAAGGGCACTGAAGCTTTCTTT
CSVRGGGDKGTEAFF
>TRBV29-1|TRBJ2-1|many|TRBD1
TGCAGCGTTGGAGGGGGCGCCCACCGCAATGAGCAGTTCTTC
CSVGGGAHRNEQFF
>TRBV6-1|TRBJ1-1|many|TRBD1
TGTGCCAGCAGCTACGGGACAGGCACGTTTAGGACTGAAGCTTTCTTT
CASSYGTGTFRTEAFF
>TRBV11-2|TRBJ2-1|many|NA
TGTGCCAGCAGCTTAGGAAGGAAAACGGTGAGCTCCTACAATGAGCAGTTCTTC
CASSLGRKTVSSYNEQFF
>TRBV29-1|TRBJ2-7|few|TRBD1
TGCAGCGTTCCTGGGACAGGGGCCTACGAGCAGTACTTC
CSVPGTGAYEQYF
>TRBV5-5|TRBJ1-2|NA|NA
TGTGCCAGCAGCCCGAAAGAGACGGGGACTAACTATGGCTACACCTTC
CASSPKETGTNYGYTF
>TRBV7-6|TRBJ2-7|NA|TRBD1
TGTGCCAGCAGCTTAGAACAGGGGGCAGCCTACGAGCAGTACTTC
CASSLEQGAAYEQYF
>TRBV29-1|TRBJ2-1|many|TRBD1
TGCAGCGTTGGTACAGGGGGTCTCAATGAGCAGTTCTTC
CSVGTGGLNEQFF
>TRBV11-2|TRBJ2-4|many|NA
TGTGCCAGCAGCAGACAGAGGACAGTTTCCAAAAACATTCAGTACTTC
CASSRQRTVSKNIQYF
>TRBV12-3/TRBV12-4|TRBJ1-3|few|NA
TGTGCCAGCAATCACAGGGAGACGGCTGGAAACACCATATATTTT
CASNHRETAGNTIYF
>TRBV10-3|TRBJ2-1|many|NA
TGTGCCATCAGTGAACCCCCCAACAATGAGCAGTTCTTC
CAISEPPNNEQFF
>TRBV11-1|TRBJ2-6|many|TRBD1
TGTGCCAGCAGCCCAGGGACAGGCCCTAGCTCTGGGGCCAACGTCCTGACTTTC
CASSPGTGPSSGANVLTF
>TRBV19|TRBJ2-2|NA|TRBD2
TGTGCCAGTACCCGGACTAGCGGGAGTCGCGGGGAGCTGTTTTTT
CASTRTSGSRGELFF
>TRBV6-2/TRBV6-3|TRBJ2-5|many|NA
TGTGCCAGCAGTTACTCACGGCTCCAAGAGACCCAGTACTTC
CASSYSRLQETQYF
>TRBV11-1|TRBJ2-1|many|TRBD2
TGTGCCAGCAGCTCACTAGCGGGCGACGCCTACAATGAGCAGTTCTTC
CASSSLAGDAYNEQFF
>TRBV4-2|TRBJ2-4|many|TRBD1
TGTGCCAGCAGCCAAGATAGTTTCGACAGGGCCTTC
CASSQDSFDRAF
>TRBV3-1|TRBJ1-6|many|NA
TGTGCCAGCAGCCAACCTGACCCGGGGGGTTCACCCCTCCACTTT
CASSQPDPGGSPLHF
>TRBV12-5|TRBJ2-3|few|TRBD2
TGTGCTAGTGGTGGGACTAGCGGGAGAACAGATACGCAGTATTTT
CASGGTSGRTDTQYF